This T cell receptor (beta chain) came from a study of T cell responses to AZD1222 COVID-19 vaccine. V lost 8 bases, J lost 3 bases, and 10 bases lay in between. This CDR3 comprises 12 residues. Germline CDR1 reads MNHEY; CDR2 reads SVGAGI. This clone was detected only once. The repertoire was sequenced with immunoSEQ multiplex PCR; TCRdb's copy has only in-frame clones and lacks some. The profile covers 95,000 to 110,000 clones, with approximately 86% appearing a single time and 3.3% taken by the ten largest. V and J are TRBV6-5 and TRBJ1-2; possibly TRBD1 for D (6 bases). The TCR comes from an adult who received the MenACWY meningococcal vaccine as a control. The sequencing here drew on peripheral blood, taken 28 days after the second dose of the MenACWY control vaccine. CDR3 sequence (DNA): TGTGCCAGCCTGGGGGGCGACTATGGCTACACCTTC. Its translation is CASLGGDYGYTF.